A single sample is the source of the 13 T cell receptor beta chains below, sequenced in a study of CD8+ T cells in alopecia areata (dated by TCRdb to 2016 to 2018). The time point tag for this specimen amounts to: approximately 4 weeks on oral tofacitinib. The sample's treatment or condition label, decoded: oral pan-JAK inhibitor, 5-10 mg twice daily. Library generation was performed with the immunoSEQ multiplex PCR assay. RNA was extracted from all samples and reverse transcribed into cDNA, which served as template for TCR sequencing. TCRdb re-hosts the immuneACCESS table, in-frame sequences only. Its copies lack some clones; in the studies checked, an unresolved V gene accounts for under half of them, and the cause for the rest is not known. The sample data list roughly 98,000 clones, and roughly two thirds of these were observed just once. Roughly 16% of the sample belongs to the ten largest clones.

The sample in question was CD8+ T cells sorted from blood, obtained at week 4, from a patient treated with tofacitinib. The receptors were sampled from a human donor with alopecia areata.

The chain links TRBV9 to TRBJ2-1; D is perhaps TRBD2 (6 bases). The length of the CDR3 is 17 residues. Between the trimmed V and J ends, which lost 0 bases and 3 bases, there was a span of 16 bases. Germline-derived CDR1 and CDR2 are SGDLS and YYNGEE. CDR3 residues: CASSVEGLATNYNEQFF. CDR3 nucleotides: TGTGCCAGCAGCGTAGAGGGGCTAGCGACTAACTACAATGAGCAGTTCTTC.

This clone was counted ten times or more. The J gene is TRBJ2-1, the V gene TRBV19; maybe TRBD2 (5 bases). Germline V CDR1 and CDR2: LNHDA, SQIVND (reference sequence). Trimming shortened V by 3 bases and J by 7 bases, and 16 bases separated the two germline ends. This CDR3 comprises 15 residues. The CDR3 reads CASSIQTGSLNEQFF. In DNA, the CDR3 is TGTGCCAGTAGTATCCAGACGGGGTCTTTAAATGAGCAGTTCTTC.

This clone has more than one count but fewer than ten. The rearrangement links TRBV30 to TRBJ2-1, with 10 bases that match TRBD1. V dropped 3 bases and J dropped 1; count of bases not matched to a gene: 9. CDR3 length equals 17 residues. Germline CDR1 reads GTSNPN; CDR2 reads SVGIG (reference sequence). The CDR3 DNA is TGTGCCTGGAGAGACGGGACAGGGGAGATTTCCTACAATGAGCAGTTCTTC. It yields the protein CAWRDGTGEISYNEQFF.

The table lists this clone with a few counts. This rearrangement joins TRBV29-1 to TRBJ1-1, with D perhaps TRBD1 (6 bases). The length of the CDR3 is 15 residues. Trimming took 7 bases from V and 2 from J, leaving 20 bases between them. The germline V gene has CDR1 SQVTM and CDR2 ANQGSEA. The DNA for the CDR3 is TGCAGCGCTACCCCCATCCCGGACAGAAACACTGAAGCTTTCTTT. It translates to CSATPIPDRNTEAFF.

Note on this clone: This CDR3 fails to terminate in the conserved phenylalanine or tryptophan, so it likely reflects a read error. The chain's CDR3 is CASSLERRDPYEQYL. CDR3 nucleotides: TGTGCCAGCAGTTTAGAGCGGCGGGACCCCTACGAGCAGTACCTC. The chain recombines TRBV27 with TRBJ2-7; the D gene is possibly TRBD2 (6 bases). Deletions cut 2 bases from V and 2 bases from J, with 13 bases between. Germline V gives CDR1 MNHEY, CDR2 SMNVEV (reference sequence). The CDR3 spans 15 residues.

The rearrangement links TRBV7-9 to TRBJ1-2; D is uncertain. CDR1 and CDR2 (germline): SEHNR, FQNEAQ (reference sequence). With 3 bases removed from V and 8 bases from J, the gap between germline ends came to 16 bases. The CDR3 consists of 14 residues. CDR3 sequence: CASSFSGPSEGYTF. The CDR3 DNA reads TGTGCCAGCAGCTTCTCGGGTCCGTCAGAGGGCTACACCTTC.

The V call is TRBV18, the J call TRBJ1-2; TRBD1 matches 7 bases. With V trimmed by 2 bases and J by 3 bases, 9 bases remained unmatched. This CDR3 contains 16 residues. CDR1 and CDR2 (germline): KGHSH, LQKENI. CDR3 loop: CASSPSPQGEHYGYTF. The CDR3 nucleotides read TGTGCCAGCTCACCAAGTCCTCAGGGGGAACACTATGGCTACACCTTC.

The rearrangement links TRBV10-3 to TRBJ1-2, with D perhaps TRBD1 (6 bases). CDR3 length equals 19 residues. The V gene's germline CDR1 is ENHRY and CDR2 SYGVKD. V lost 0 bases and J lost 7, with 27 bases in between. The CDR3 region is CAISESGGGIVDYLGGYTF. The DNA for the CDR3 is TGTGCCATCAGTGAGTCGGGCGGGGGCATAGTGGACTATCTCGGTGGCTACACCTTC.

The V gene is TRBV4-1, the J gene TRBJ2-3; 7 nucleotides align to TRBD2. The CDR3 contains 18 residues. The trim removed 2 bases at V and 3 bases at J, leaving 14 bases unmatched. Germline lookup yields CDR1 MGHRA and CDR2 YSYEKL. The CDR3 nucleotides read TGCGCCAGCAGCCAAACCCTCTCTAGCGGTGGGGGAACAGATACGCAGTATTTT. It specifies CASSQTLSSGGGTDTQYF.

The chain uses TRBV4-3 and TRBJ2-7; D is undetermined. Germline V gives CDR1 LGHNA, CDR2 YSLEER. There are 14 residues in the CDR3. The V and J ends lost 0 bases and 2 bases respectively, with 8 bases between them. The CDR3 is CASSQDVTTYEQYF. CDR3 sequence (DNA): TGCGCCAGCAGCCAAGACGTAACAACCTACGAGCAGTACTTC.

This clone came up a few times. The gene calls are TRBV7-9 and TRBJ2-7, with D tentatively TRBD1 (5 bases). Germline CDR1 reads SEHNR; CDR2 reads FQNEAQ (reference sequence). Trimming cost V 4 bases and J 9 bases, with 31 bases left between them. This CDR3 has 18 amino acids. CDR3 nucleotide sequence: TGTGCCAGCAGCTCTACCCAGGGTCGGAACTTGGTGTTGGGTGTGCAGTACTTC. This encodes CASSSTQGRNLVLGVQYF.

A note on this clone: A much larger clone differs by one base, so this may be a read error. The chain employs TRBV5-8 and TRBJ1-2; the match to TRBD1 covers 9 bases. Germline CDR1 is SGHTS and CDR2 is YDEGEE. This CDR3 spans 14 amino acids. Trimming at V came to 5 bases and at J to 4 bases, leaving 6 bases not matched to a gene. This CDR3 reads CASRPDRGAYGYTF. The CDR3 nucleotides read TGTGCCAGCAGACCCGACAGGGGGGCCTATGGCTACACCTTC. Full variable domain (missing parts from reference TRBV5-8 and TRBJ1-2): EAGVTQSPTHLIKTRGQQATLRCSPISGHTSVYWYQQALGLGLQFLLWYDEGEERNRGNFPPRFSGRQFPNYSSELNVNALELEDSALYLCASRPDRGAYGYTFGSGTRLTVV.

The chain joins TRBV7-9 to TRBJ2-2; a possible D gene is TRBD1 (6 bases). Trimming pared 4 bases from V and 0 bases from J, leaving 18 bases between. The germline V gene has CDR1 SEHNR and CDR2 FQNEAQ (reference sequence). This CDR3 is built from 18 residues. This CDR3 is CASSSSRQANPNTGELFF. Here the CDR3 DNA reads TGTGCCAGCAGCTCTAGTCGACAGGCTAACCCGAACACCGGGGAGCTGTTTTTT.